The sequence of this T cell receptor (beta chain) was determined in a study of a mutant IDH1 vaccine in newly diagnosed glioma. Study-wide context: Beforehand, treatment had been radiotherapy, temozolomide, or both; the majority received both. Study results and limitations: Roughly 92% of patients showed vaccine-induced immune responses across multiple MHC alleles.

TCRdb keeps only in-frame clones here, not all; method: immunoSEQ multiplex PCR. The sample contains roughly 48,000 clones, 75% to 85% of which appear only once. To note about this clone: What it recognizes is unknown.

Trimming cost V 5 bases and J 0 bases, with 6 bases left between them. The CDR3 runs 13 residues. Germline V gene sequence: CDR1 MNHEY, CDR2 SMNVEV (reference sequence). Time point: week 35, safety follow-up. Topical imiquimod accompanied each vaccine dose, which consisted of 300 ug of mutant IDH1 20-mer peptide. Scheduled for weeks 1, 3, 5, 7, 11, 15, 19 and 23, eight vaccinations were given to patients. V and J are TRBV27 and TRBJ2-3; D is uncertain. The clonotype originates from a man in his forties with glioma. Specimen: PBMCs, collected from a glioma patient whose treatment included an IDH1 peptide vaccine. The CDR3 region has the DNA TGTGCCAGCAGTCCCTCTAGCACAGATACGCAGTATTTT. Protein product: CASSPSSTDTQYF.